The 20 T cell receptor beta chains below all came from one sample that was sequenced in a study of shared clonotypes between healthy human individuals. Measured with immunoSEQ multiplex PCR; TCRdb has only the in-frame clones, and not every one. The table lists about 460,000 clones, 75% to 80% of them singletons. What was sequenced was PBMCs. The receptor source for this set is a woman in her thirties or forties in good health. Some clones in this sample may be carry-over from other donors' samples.

The genes are TRBV4-3 and TRBJ2-1; 7 bases are shared with TRBD1. V shed 1 base, J shed 2 bases, and the junction held 11 bases outside the gene matches. The CDR3 spans 18 residues. CDR1 is LGHNA and CDR2 is YSLEER in the germline V gene. In nucleotides, the CDR3 is TGCGCCAGCAGCCAAGGGAAGACAGGGAAGTGGCCCTACAATGAGCAGTTCTTC. Translation gives CASSQGKTGKWPYNEQFF.

The rearrangement uses TRBV2 and TRBJ1-1, with D maybe TRBD1 (6 bases). Germline V gene lookup returns CDR1 SNHLY and CDR2 FYNNEI. The length of the CDR3 is 15 residues. V gave up 6 bases and J gave up 3 bases, with 17 bases separating them. The CDR3 reads CASRLEVAGDTEAFF. CDR3 DNA: TGTGCCAGCAGATTGGAGGTGGCAGGGGACACTGAAGCTTTCTTT. Full variable domain (missing parts from reference TRBV2 and TRBJ1-1): EPEVTQTPSHQVTQMGQEVILRCVPISNHLYFYWYRQILGQKVEFLVSFYNNEISEKSEIFDDQFSVERPDGSNFTLKIRSTKLEDSAMYFCASRLEVAGDTEAFFGQGTRLTVV.

About this clone itself: Other DNA sequences in the sample encode the same CDR3. The CDR3 DNA is TGTGCCAGCAGTCAGGGTGGAGAGACCCAGTACTTC. Its translation: CASSQGGETQYF. V and J are TRBV7-9 and TRBJ2-5, with a tentative D call TRBD1 (5 bases). Germline loops: CDR1 SEHNR, CDR2 FQNEAQ (reference sequence). This CDR3 is 12 amino acids long. Trimming pared 6 bases from V and 4 bases from J, leaving 9 bases between.

The chain uses TRBV7-2 and TRBJ2-7, with TRBD2 matching over 7 bases. V shed 5 bases and J 4 bases; nucleotides not matched to a gene: 5. The CDR3 spans 13 residues. CDR1 and CDR2 (germline): SGHTA, FQGNSA. The CDR3 region is CASSRDYKYEQYF. CDR3 bases: TGTGCCAGCAGCCGGGACTACAAATACGAGCAGTACTTC.

This clone was observed a few times. This chain's CDR3 is CASSLGQTAWNTEAFF. DNA for the CDR3: TGTGCCAGCAGTTTAGGTCAAACCGCTTGGAACACTGAAGCTTTCTTT. The chain carries TRBV28 and TRBJ1-1; D is uncertain. The ends were cut back, 2 bases at V and 1 base at J, with 14 bases in the middle. Per germline, CDR1 MDHEN and CDR2 SYDVKM. This CDR3 has 16 residues.

This clone was recorded a few times. A single base is all that separates this from a far larger clone, so a read error is likely. Other DNA sequences within the sample encode an identical CDR3. The chain is built from TRBV6-4 and TRBJ1-1; 7 nucleotides match TRBD1. Germline assignment: CDR1 MRHNA and CDR2 SNTAGT. V dropped 5 bases and J dropped 1; count of bases not matched to a gene: 1. The CDR3 extends over 13 amino acids. CDR3 region: CASSRTGNTEAFF. In nucleotides, the CDR3 is TGTGCCAGCAGTCGGACAGGGAACACTGAAGCTTTCTTT.

The rearrangement links TRBV5-1 to TRBJ2-7; unclear D gene. Germline V gene lookup returns CDR1 SGHRS and CDR2 YFSETQ. The CDR3 has 12 amino acids. The germline V and J ends were trimmed by 0 bases and 6 bases, with 7 bases remaining between them. CDR3 in DNA: TGCGCCAGCAGCTTGGTGAGATCCGAGCAGTACTTC. Amino acid sequence: CASSLVRSEQYF.

Regarding this clone: A far larger clone is just one base off, so this is likely a read error. Other DNA sequences in the same sample also yield this CDR3. The chain carries TRBV30 and TRBJ2-7; D is perhaps TRBD2 (5 bases). Germline V gene lookup returns CDR1 GTSNPN and CDR2 SVGIG (reference sequence). CDR3 length: 13 amino acids. The chain's CDR3 is CAWSVPEAYEQYF. DNA of the CDR3: TGTGCCTGGAGTGTCCCGGAGGCCTACGAGCAGTACTTT.

The chain recombines TRBV5-1 with TRBJ2-7, with 12 bases fitting TRBD2. V lost 5 bases and J lost 0; bases outside the gene matches: 3. The CDR3 extends over 15 amino acids. CDR1 and CDR2 from the germline V gene are SGHRS and YFSETQ. CDR3 in amino acids: CASRVLAGGSYEQYF. The CDR3 DNA is TGCGCCAGCAGAGTACTAGCGGGAGGCTCCTACGAGCAGTACTTC.

As for this clone: A read error is likely here: a far larger clone is one base away. The chain couples TRBV11-2 to TRBJ1-5; D may be TRBD1 (6 bases). This CDR3 spans 13 amino acids. Per the germline V gene, CDR1 is SGHAT and CDR2 is FQNNGV. CDR3 region: CASSSQGGQPRHF. CDR3 nucleotide sequence: TGTGCCAGCAGCTCACAGGGCGGCCAGCCCCGGCATTTT.

This clone has at least ten counts. This chain links TRBV5-1 with TRBJ2-7; D remains ambiguous. Trimming left V 0 bases short and J 6 bases short, with 7 bases between. The CDR3 is 12 amino acids. Germline V gives CDR1 SGHRS, CDR2 YFSETQ. In DNA, the CDR3 is TGCGCCAGCAGCTTGGGTGCTTCCGAGCAGTACTTC. This encodes CASSLGASEQYF.

This clone was counted only a few times. V is TRBV28 and J is TRBJ1-1; D gene uncertain. The V end lost 3 bases, the J end lost 5 bases, and 7 bases lay between the germline ends. This CDR3 region has 12 residues. Germline loops: CDR1 MDHEN, CDR2 SYDVKM. This CDR3 reads CASSFPSTEAFF. CDR3 bases: TGTGCCAGCAGTTTCCCCAGTACTGAAGCTTTCTTT. Filled out from reference TRBV28 and TRBJ1-1, the complete variable domain reads DVKVTQSSRYLVKRTGEKVFLECVQDMDHENMFWYRQDPGLGLRLIYFSYDVKMKEKGDIPEGYSVSREKKERFSLILESASTNQTSMYLCASSFPSTEAFFGQGTRLTVV.

The chain joins TRBV4-1 to TRBJ2-5, with D tentatively TRBD1 (6 bases). With 4 bases removed from V and 5 bases from J, the gap between germline ends came to 11 bases. Germline V gene lookup returns CDR1 MGHRA and CDR2 YSYEKL. The CDR3 is made up of 13 amino acids. This CDR3 reads CASSRQVMETQYF. As DNA, the CDR3 is TGCGCCAGCAGCCGACAGGTTATGGAGACCCAGTACTTC.

The V gene is TRBV14, the J gene TRBJ1-1; no clear D. The germline V and J ends were trimmed by 1 base and 4 bases, with 10 bases remaining between them. Germline values: CDR1 SGHDN, CDR2 FVKESK. The length of the CDR3 is 14 residues. This CDR3 is CASSQVPMGTEAFF. The CDR3 coding sequence is TGTGCCAGCAGCCAAGTCCCCATGGGCACTGAAGCTTTCTTT.

To note about this clone: Other DNA sequences in this sample translate to the same CDR3. The chain couples TRBV19 to TRBJ1-5; D is unresolved. Germline CDR1 and CDR2: LNHDA and SQIVND (reference sequence). The CDR3 is made up of 12 amino acids. The V gene lost 3 bases and the J gene lost 2 bases, with 2 bases spanning the gap. In nucleotides, the CDR3 is TGTGCCAGTAGTATCCGCAATCAGCCCCAGCATTTT. It translates to CASSIRNQPQHF. The variable domain in full, completed from reference TRBV19 and TRBJ1-5, reads DGGITQSPKYLFRKEGQNVTLSCEQNLNHDAMYWYRQDPGQGLRLIYYSQIVNDFQKGDIAEGYSVSREKKESFPLTVTSAQKNPTAFYLCASSIRNQPQHFGDGTRLSIL.

The genes are TRBV27 and TRBJ1-4; D might be TRBD1 (5 bases). Germline lookup yields CDR1 MNHEY and CDR2 SMNVEV (reference sequence). V was trimmed by 8 bases and J by 8 bases, leaving 18 bases between them. The CDR3 is 14 residues long. CDR3 residues: CASSSRGSREKLFF. The CDR3 DNA reads TGTGCCAGCTCATCACGGGGGTCGAGGGAAAAACTGTTTTTT.

This CDR3 reads CSVERLAGGEQYF. In DNA form, the CDR3 reads TGCAGCGTTGAAAGGCTAGCGGGAGGCGAGCAGTACTTC. The V and J genes are TRBV29-1 and TRBJ2-7; 11 positions agree with TRBD2. Per the germline V gene, CDR1 is SQVTM and CDR2 is ANQGSEA. This CDR3 is built from 13 residues. Trimming at V came to 2 bases and at J to 6 bases, leaving 3 bases not matched to a gene.

This chain uses TRBV27 with TRBJ1-3; 11 nucleotides agree with TRBD1. Germline V lookup: CDR1 MNHEY, CDR2 SMNVEV (reference sequence). The trim removed 5 bases at V and 6 bases at J, leaving 3 bases unmatched. The CDR3 sequence is 14 residues long. CDR3 region: CASSPGQGANTIYF. The CDR3, as DNA: TGTGCCAGCAGTCCAGGACAGGGGGCAAACACCATATATTTT.

This chain connects TRBV7-2 to TRBJ2-2, with 8 positions matching TRBD1. Germline trimming cut 7 bases from V and 6 bases from J; bases unmatched to any gene: 10. This CDR3 is built from 15 residues. Germline assignment: CDR1 SGHTA and CDR2 FQGNSA. The CDR3: CASKSGTGGSGELFF. The CDR3 region has the DNA TGTGCCAGCAAATCCGGGACAGGAGGGTCCGGGGAGCTGTTTTTT.

This clone was detected ten times or more. The chain has TRBV18 and TRBJ1-5, with TRBD1 matching over 7 bases. CDR1 is KGHSH and CDR2 is LQKENI in the germline V gene. Trimming cost V 4 bases and J 0 bases; bases outside gene matches: 15. CDR3 length equals 19 residues. Here the CDR3 reads CASSQYSGPTGLSNQPQHF. The CDR3, as DNA: TGTGCCAGCTCACAATATTCAGGGCCGACAGGGCTTAGCAATCAGCCCCAGCATTTT.